Each of the 4 T cell receptor beta chains below was sequenced from the same sample in a study of Ad26.COV2.S vaccination and SARS-CoV-2 variants. Treatment in this sample: 15 to 20 received Ad26.COV2.S at low or high dose, single or two shots; several received placebo; per-sample allocation not given. At day 63 after the first vaccine or placebo injection, samples were drawn. TCRdb's copy holds only in-frame clones and misses some; the assay was immunoSEQ multiplex PCR. The repertoire has some 340,000 clones, about 82% of them found once; the top ten carry 1.9%. Sequencing used peripheral blood, obtained in a trial of Ad26.COV2.S vaccine versus placebo. The receptors come from a person between 18 and 65 years old who received the Ad26.COV2.S COVID-19 vaccine or a placebo.

The chain is built from TRBV30 and TRBJ1-2; maybe TRBD1 (5 bases). The CDR3 runs to 12 residues. Per germline, CDR1 GTSNPN and CDR2 SVGIG (reference sequence). V was clipped by 2 bases and J by 7 bases, with 11 bases between them. This CDR3 is CAWSPRGGGYTF. The CDR3 DNA follows: TGTGCCTGGAGTCCGCGTGGGGGTGGCTACACCTTC.

The chain links TRBV30 to TRBJ1-6; D is undetermined. The V gene's germline CDR1 is GTSNPN and CDR2 SVGIG (reference sequence). V lost 2 bases and J 10 bases, leaving 12 bases between the germline ends. The CDR3 totals 13 residues. The DNA for the CDR3 is TGTGCCTGGAGTTCCGCGGTTGGGTCACCCCTCCACTTT. Its protein is CAWSSAVGSPLHF.

This clone showed up just once. The gene calls are TRBV6-4 and TRBJ2-3; D is perhaps TRBD1 or TRBD2 (5 bases each). Germline CDR1 is MRHNA and CDR2 is SNTAGT. Deletions cut 4 bases from V and 2 bases from J, with 13 bases between. The CDR3 is made up of 15 amino acids. The CDR3 coding sequence is TGTGCCAGCAGTGCTTCCGGGACGGCCACAGATACGCAGTATTTT. This translates into CASSASGTATDTQYF.

This chain joins TRBV29-1 and TRBJ1-2; D remains ambiguous. Per the germline V gene, CDR1 is SQVTM and CDR2 is ANQGSEA. V was clipped by 6 bases and J by 0 bases, with 8 bases between them. This CDR3 has 12 residues. CDR3 nucleotides: TGCAGCGTACAGAACTCTAACTATGGCTACACCTTC. Amino acids: CSVQNSNYGYTF.